This T cell receptor (beta chain) appears in the sequencing data of a study of cytomegalovirus exposure and HLA in healthy donors. Regarding the study as a whole: Most TCR sequences were seen very rarely across donors, but some public TCRs occurred in many. Later analysis revealed greater clonal expansion in HLA-associated TCR beta chains than in equally common others. The study listed under 200 cytomegalovirus-associated TCR beta chains.

Per the germline V gene, CDR1 is MNHEY and CDR2 is SMNVEV (reference sequence). Trimming cost V 5 bases and J 4 bases; bases outside gene matches: 7. The CDR3 contains 14 residues. PCR amplification relied on 60 Vbeta primers (plus 13 Jbeta primers). TCRdb keeps only in-frame clones here, not all; method: immunoSEQ multiplex PCR. The repertoire consists of 150,000 to 170,000 clones, with about 68% occurring once and the leading ten covering under 1.5%. Notes on this clone: What it recognizes is unknown.

Material for sequencing was PBMCs. The receptor was derived from a young man in good health and CMV-seronegative. V and J are TRBV27 and TRBJ2-7; 8 nucleotides line up with TRBD1. CDR3 coding DNA: TGTGCCAGCAGTCATGGACAGGGACCTTACGAGCAGTACTTC. Its protein product is CASSHGQGPYEQYF.